This T cell receptor (beta chain) was found in a study of beta chain features in type 1 diabetes. It was via CD45RO/CCR7/CD25/CD127/CD95/CD27 that CD4+ naive, central memory, regulatory and stem cell-like memory cells were sorted. The CDR3 is made up of 14 amino acids. Trimming shortened V by 6 bases and J by 2 bases, and 11 bases separated the two germline ends. Germline-derived CDR1 and CDR2 are MNHEY and SVGAGI. The isolated RNA, all of it, was reverse transcribed, so expressed TCRB transcripts were what got sequenced. Libraries were prepared by immunoSEQ multiplex PCR; TCRdb keeps only in-frame clonotypes and omits some of them. The sample has 160,000 or so clones, approximately 9% seen once; the top ten hold under 0.65%. Overall study findings and caveats: Possibly, sequencing cDNA over-represented cells that had high TCR expression levels. PCR, the amplification step, might favor shorter templates, equally in patients and controls. Naive, central memory and regulatory TCRB repertoires appeared more similar among patients than healthy donors. Type 1 diabetes patients had TCRB CDR3s that were shorter (moderately but significantly so) in all four CD4+ subsets.

This clone was picked up a small number of times. Its antigen is unknown. The chain recombines TRBV6-5 with TRBJ2-1; no clear D. This TCR came from a woman aged 18 to 35 with type 1 diabetes. Sequenced sample: central memory CD4+ T cells from blood. CDR3 region: CASRVPGTYNEQFF. The CDR3 bases are TGTGCCAGCAGGGTCCCGGGTACCTACAATGAGCAGTTCTTC.